These T cell receptor beta chains were read from a single sample in a study of shared clonotypes between healthy human individuals. The protocol was immunoSEQ multiplex PCR, while the TCRdb copy is restricted to in-frame clones and leaves out a portion. The sample has around 2.1 million clones, approximately 94% seen once; the top ten hold approximately 0.13%. Source material: naive CD4+ T cells sorted from blood. The receptors originated from a man aged 18 to 29 in good health. Both conserved end residues are part of each CDR3. The D gene is left open where the match is weak. The size of a clone is reported for some rows only, either as once, few or many, or as a class for expanded clones.

TRBV20-1,TRBJ2-7,.,TRBD1,CSADRGFEQYF,TGCAGTGCCGACAGGGGGTTCGAGCAGTACTTC
TRBV12-2,TRBJ1-4,.,.,CASRFYPGQLNEKLFF,TGTGCAAGTCGCTTTTACCCCGGACAGCTTAATGAAAAACTGTTTTTT
TRBV5-1,TRBJ1-1,.,.,CASSFGLNTEAFF,TGCGCCAGCAGTTTCGGACTGAACACTGAAGCTTTCTTT
TRBV7-8,TRBJ2-2,once,.,CASSLGERGELFF,TGTGCCAGCAGCTTAGGGGAACGCGGGGAGCTGTTTTTT
TRBV6-6,TRBJ1-6,.,.,CATLQGFYNSPLHF,TGTGCCACCCTACAGGGTTTCTATAATTCACCCCTCCACTTT
TRBV6-1,TRBJ2-5,.,.,CASSDGTVRETQYF,TGTGCCAGCAGTGACGGGACCGTCCGAGAGACCCAGTACTTC
TRBV6-1,TRBJ2-5,.,TRBD1,CASSAGQRQETQYF,TGTGCCAGCAGTGCGGGACAGCGCCAAGAGACCCAGTACTTC
TRBV5-8,TRBJ2-7,.,.,CASSLTGAFVGLEQYF,TGTGCCAGCAGCCTGACGGGGGCTTTCGTTGGATTGGAGCAGTACTTC
TRBV5-1,TRBJ2-5,.,.,CASSLRGRQETQYF,TGCGCCAGCAGCTTGCGGGGTCGTCAAGAGACCCAGTACTTC
TRBV5-1,TRBJ2-2,.,TRBD2,CASSPRTSLNTGELFF,TGCGCCAGCAGCCCCCGGACTAGCCTAAACACCGGGGAGCTGTTTTTT
TRBV18,TRBJ2-3,.,TRBD1,CASSPNTGGGDTQYF,TGTGCCAGCTCACCAAATACAGGGGGAGGAGATACGCAGTATTTT
TRBV10-2,TRBJ2-3,once,.,CASMGGSTDTQYF,TGCGCCAGCATGGGGGGCTCCACAGATACGCAGTATTTT
TRBV5-1,TRBJ2-2,.,TRBD1,CASSLVQGDTGELFF,TGCGCCAGCAGTTTGGTGCAGGGGGACACCGGGGAGCTGTTTTTT
TRBV21-1,TRBJ2-5,.,.,CASSKTVTGKMTETQYF,TGTGCCAGCAGCAAAACAGTGACAGGGAAAATGACGGAGACCCAGTACTTC
TRBV25-1,TRBJ1-4,once,.,CASSDEGVAEKLFF,TGTGCCAGCAGTGATGAAGGGGTGGCCGAAAAACTGTTTTTT
TRBV30,TRBJ2-7,.,.,CAWESKGIGDEQYF,TGTGCCTGGGAGTCGAAGGGGATAGGCGACGAGCAGTACTTC
TRBV5-6,TRBJ2-6,.,TRBD1,CASSLGDRVSGANVLTF,TGTGCCAGCAGCTTGGGTGACAGGGTCTCTGGGGCCAACGTCCTGACTTTC
TRBV7-4,TRBJ1-1,.,.,CASSLRLMNTEAFF,TGTGCCAGCAGCTTACGCCTCATGAACACTGAAGCTTTCTTT
TRBV30,TRBJ2-5,.,.,CARGHWETQYF,TGTGCTCGGGGACACTGGGAGACCCAGTACTTC
TRBV10-3,TRBJ2-7,.,TRBD1,CAAQVRQGIDEQYF,TGTGCCGCCCAGGTCCGACAGGGTATAGACGAGCAGTACTTC
TRBV5-6,TRBJ2-7,.,.,CASSPRGRGGYSYEQYF,TGTGCCAGCAGCCCCAGGGGGCGCGGGGGGTACTCCTACGAGCAGTACTTC
TRBV5-5,TRBJ1-1,.,.,CASSLQGWNTEAFF,TGTGCCAGCAGCTTGCAGGGTTGGAACACTGAAGCTTTCTTT
TRBV7-6,TRBJ2-5,.,TRBD1,CASSLETGTGSRGETQYF,TGTGCCAGCAGCTTAGAGACCGGGACAGGGAGTAGAGGAGAGACCCAGTACTTC
TRBV2,TRBJ2-1,.,.,CASSEAVTTQFF,TGTGCCAGCAGTGAAGCGGTAACAACTCAGTTCTTC
TRBV9,TRBJ2-1,.,TRBD2,CASSVSSGPYNEQFF,TGTGCCAGCAGCGTATCTAGCGGGCCCTACAATGAGCAGTTCTTC
TRBV28,TRBJ1-2,.,.,CASSLWTEIGNYGYTF,TGTGCCAGCAGTTTGTGGACAGAGATTGGGAACTATGGCTACACCTTC
TRBV6-1,TRBJ1-3,.,TRBD1,CASSEVQWDREDTIYF,TGTGCCAGCAGTGAAGTCCAATGGGACAGGGAGGACACCATATATTTT
TRBV18,TRBJ2-7,.,.,CASSPGQNSYEQYF,TGTGCCAGCTCACCAGGACAGAACTCCTACGAGCAGTACTTC
TRBV2,TRBJ2-1,.,TRBD2,CASSDPQLAGINEQFF,TGTGCCAGCAGTGACCCTCAACTAGCGGGGATCAATGAGCAGTTCTTC
TRBV5-5,TRBJ2-5,once,TRBD2,CASSSREGQETQYF,TGTGCCAGCAGCAGCCGGGAGGGCCAAGAGACCCAGTACTTC
TRBV2,TRBJ2-3,.,.,CASSLARDPDTQYF,TGTGCCAGCAGCCTGGCGCGGGACCCAGATACGCAGTATTTT
TRBV5-4,TRBJ2-5,.,.,CASSRWGGNDQETQYF,TGTGCCAGCAGCCGTTGGGGCGGGAATGACCAAGAGACCCAGTACTTC
TRBV19,TRBJ1-1,.,.,CASSGRTDTEAFF,TGTGCCAGTAGTGGCCGGACAGACACTGAAGCTTTCTTT
TRBV6-1,TRBJ1-6,.,.,CASSDQGYALHF,TGTGCCAGCAGTGATCAGGGGTACGCCCTCCACTTT
TRBV27,TRBJ2-1,.,.,CASKIWAGDIYNEQFF,TGTGCCAGCAAAATTTGGGCAGGGGATATATACAATGAGCAGTTCTTC
TRBV7-9,TRBJ2-2,once,TRBD2,CASSLAGRGTGELFF,TGTGCCAGCAGCTTAGCTGGGAGGGGCACCGGGGAGCTGTTTTTT
TRBV2,TRBJ2-1,.,.,CASRVGLYNEQFF,TGTGCCAGCAGAGTCGGACTGTACAATGAGCAGTTCTTC
TRBV18,TRBJ1-6,.,.,CASSSSGLNNSPLHF,TGTGCCAGCTCTTCGTCGGGTCTCAATAATTCACCCCTCCACTTT
TRBV19,TRBJ1-1,.,TRBD1,CASSMSLDRVFTEAFF,TGTGCCAGTAGTATGTCTTTGGACAGGGTATTCACTGAAGCTTTCTTT
TRBV2,TRBJ1-4,.,.,CASIRAPWGEKLFF,TGTGCCAGCATCCGGGCCCCCTGGGGAGAAAAACTGTTTTTT
TRBV28,TRBJ2-7,.,.,CASKGSLPYEQYF,TGTGCCAGCAAGGGAAGTTTACCCTACGAGCAGTACTTC
TRBV11-2,TRBJ2-4,.,TRBD2,CASSQAAGGLKLAKNIQYF,TGTGCCAGCAGCCAAGCGGCGGGAGGGTTGAAACTAGCCAAAAACATTCAGTACTTC
TRBV19,TRBJ1-2,few,TRBD1,CASSTGQNYGYTF,TGTGCCAGTAGTACGGGACAGAACTATGGCTACACCTTC
TRBV6-5,TRBJ2-1,.,.,CASSYTSSYNEQFF,TGTGCCAGCAGTTACACCTCATCCTACAATGAGCAGTTCTTC
TRBV18,TRBJ1-4,.,TRBD1,CASSPPGQLATNEKLFF,TGTGCCAGCTCACCCCCGGGACAGCTTGCAACTAATGAAAAACTGTTTTTT
TRBV6-1,TRBJ1-5,.,TRBD1,CASSPTRGQGQPQHF,TGTGCCAGCAGCCCCACAAGGGGGCAGGGTCAGCCCCAGCATTTT
TRBV19,TRBJ1-5,.,.,CASSAVLRDRRGNQPQHF,TGTGCCAGTAGTGCCGTGCTCAGGGATCGGAGGGGCAATCAGCCCCAGCATTTT
TRBV12-2,TRBJ1-2,.,.,CASRSDSWVTF,TGTGCAAGTCGCTCCGACAGCTGGGTCACCTTC
TRBV2,TRBJ2-7,.,.,CASSEAPVSYEQYF,TGTGCCAGCAGTGAAGCGCCGGTATCCTACGAGCAGTACTTC
TRBV6-5,TRBJ1-6,.,TRBD1,CASTLGTGGNSPLHF,TGTGCCAGCACCCTCGGGACAGGGGGCAATTCACCCCTCCACTTT
TRBV4-1,TRBJ2-1,.,TRBD1,CASSQAFDRDGEQFF,TGCGCCAGCAGCCAAGCCTTTGACAGGGATGGAGAGCAGTTCTTC
TRBV30,TRBJ1-2,once,TRBD1,CAFGWTGLPGGYTF,TGTGCCTTCGGCTGGACAGGGTTGCCTGGTGGCTACACCTTC
TRBV4-1,TRBJ2-7,.,TRBD2,CASSQSGTSIFRQYF,TGCGCCAGCAGCCAGAGCGGGACTAGCATTTTTCGGCAGTACTTC
TRBV2,TRBJ2-3,.,.,CASSEQGSTDTQYF,TGTGCCAGCAGTGAACAGGGTAGCACAGATACGCAGTATTTT
TRBV9,TRBJ2-7,.,TRBD1,CASSVGDRSTYEQYF,TGTGCCAGCAGCGTCGGGGACAGGAGTACCTACGAGCAGTACTTC
TRBV29-1,TRBJ2-1,.,TRBD2,CSVVSSGTYNEQFF,TGCAGCGTTGTGAGTAGCGGGACTTACAATGAGCAGTTCTTC
TRBV27,TRBJ1-1,.,TRBD1,CASSRKTGVKNTEAFF,TGTGCCAGCAGTCGAAAGACAGGGGTAAAGAACACTGAAGCTTTCTTT
TRBV5-1,TRBJ2-7,.,TRBD1,CASSLVRGQGTRSSYEQYF,TGCGCCAGCAGCCTCGTCCGAGGACAGGGGACCCGCTCATCCTACGAGCAGTACTTC
TRBV10-3,TRBJ1-1,.,.,CAISEFGGANTEAFF,TGTGCCATCAGTGAGTTCGGGGGGGCAAACACTGAAGCTTTCTTT
TRBV10-3,TRBJ1-1,.,.,CAIQGRENTEAFF,TGTGCCATCCAGGGGCGGGAGAACACTGAAGCTTTCTTT